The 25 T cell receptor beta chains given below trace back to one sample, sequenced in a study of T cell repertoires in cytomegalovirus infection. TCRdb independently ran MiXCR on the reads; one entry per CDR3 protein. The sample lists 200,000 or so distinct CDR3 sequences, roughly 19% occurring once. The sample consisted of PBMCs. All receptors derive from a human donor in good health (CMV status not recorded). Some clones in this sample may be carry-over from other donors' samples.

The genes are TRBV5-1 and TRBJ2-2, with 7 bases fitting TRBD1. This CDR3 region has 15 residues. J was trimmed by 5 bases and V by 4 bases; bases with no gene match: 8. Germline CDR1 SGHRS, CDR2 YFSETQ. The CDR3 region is CASSIRDSETGELFF. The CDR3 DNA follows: TGCGCCAGCAGCATCCGGGACAGCGAGACCGGGGAGCTGTTTTTT. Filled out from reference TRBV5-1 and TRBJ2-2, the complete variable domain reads KAGVTQTPRYLIKTRGQQVTLSCSPISGHRSVSWYQQTPGQGLQFLFEYFSETQRNKGNFPGRFSGRQFSNSRSEMNVSTLELGDSALYLCASSIRDSETGELFFGEGSRLTVL.

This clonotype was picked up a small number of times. The CDR3 coding sequence is TGCGCCAGCAGCACCCCACCCGGGGAGCAGTTCTTC. Translated: CASSTPPGEQFF. The rearrangement joins TRBV5-1 to TRBJ2-1; D not certain. V lost 4 bases to trimming and J lost 10 bases, with 12 bases between them. There are 12 residues in the CDR3. CDR1 and CDR2 (germline): SGHRS, YFSETQ.

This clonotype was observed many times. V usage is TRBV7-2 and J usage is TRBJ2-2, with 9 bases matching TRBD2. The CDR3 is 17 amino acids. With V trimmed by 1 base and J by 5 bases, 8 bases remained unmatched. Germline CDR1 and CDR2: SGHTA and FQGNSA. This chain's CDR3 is CASSLVGAGGRTGELFF. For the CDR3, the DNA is TGTGCCAGCAGCTTAGTGGGGGCGGGGGGGCGAACCGGGGAGCTGTTTTTT.

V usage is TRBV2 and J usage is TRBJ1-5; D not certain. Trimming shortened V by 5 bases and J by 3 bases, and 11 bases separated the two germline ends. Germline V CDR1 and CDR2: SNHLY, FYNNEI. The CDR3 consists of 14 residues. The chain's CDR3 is CASSMEAHNQPQHF. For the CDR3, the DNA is TGTGCCAGCAGTATGGAGGCCCACAATCAGCCCCAGCATTTT. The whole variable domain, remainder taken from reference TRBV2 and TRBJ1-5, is EPEVTQTPSHQVTQMGQEVILRCVPISNHLYFYWYRQILGQKVEFLVSFYNNEISEKSEIFDDQFSVERPDGSNFTLKIRSTKLEDSAMYFCASSMEAHNQPQHFGDGTRLSIL.

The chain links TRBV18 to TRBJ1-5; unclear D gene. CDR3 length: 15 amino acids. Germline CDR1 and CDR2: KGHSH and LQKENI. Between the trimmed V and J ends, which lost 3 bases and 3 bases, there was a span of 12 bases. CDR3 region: CASSPDGVYNQPQHF. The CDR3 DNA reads TGTGCCAGCTCACCGGACGGAGTCTACAATCAGCCCCAGCATTTT.

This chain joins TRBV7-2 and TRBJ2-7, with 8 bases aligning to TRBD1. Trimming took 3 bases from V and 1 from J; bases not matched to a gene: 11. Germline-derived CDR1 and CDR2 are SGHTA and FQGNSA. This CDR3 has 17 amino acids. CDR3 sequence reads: CASSFQFGTGSSYEQYF. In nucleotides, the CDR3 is TGTGCCAGCAGCTTCCAATTCGGGACAGGTAGTTCCTACGAGCAGTACTTC.

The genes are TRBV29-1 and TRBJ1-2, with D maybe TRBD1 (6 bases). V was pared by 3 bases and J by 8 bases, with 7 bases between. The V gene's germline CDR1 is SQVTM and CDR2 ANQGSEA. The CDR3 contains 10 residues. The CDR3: CSVDRGGYTF. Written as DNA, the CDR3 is TGCAGCGTTGACAGGGGCGGCTACACCTTC.

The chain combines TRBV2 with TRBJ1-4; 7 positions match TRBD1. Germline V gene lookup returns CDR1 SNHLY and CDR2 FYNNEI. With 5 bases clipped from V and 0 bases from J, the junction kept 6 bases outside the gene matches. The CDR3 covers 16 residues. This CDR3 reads CASSKDRAATNEKLFF. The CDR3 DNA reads TGTGCCAGCAGTAAAGACAGGGCTGCAACTAATGAAAAACTGTTTTTT.

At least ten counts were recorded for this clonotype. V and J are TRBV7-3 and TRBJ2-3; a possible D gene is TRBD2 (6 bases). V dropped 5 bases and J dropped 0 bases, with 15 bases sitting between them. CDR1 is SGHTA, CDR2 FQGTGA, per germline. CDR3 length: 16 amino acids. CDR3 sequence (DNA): TGTGCCAGCAGCCTGAAAGCTAGCGTAAGCACAGATACGCAGTATTTT. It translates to CASSLKASVSTDTQYF.

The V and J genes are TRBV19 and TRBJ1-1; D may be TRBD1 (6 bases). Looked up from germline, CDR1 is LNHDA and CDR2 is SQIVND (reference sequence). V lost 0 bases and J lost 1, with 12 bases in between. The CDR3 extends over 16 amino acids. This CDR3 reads CASSIDLPGANTEAFF. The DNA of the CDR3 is TGTGCCAGTAGTATAGATCTTCCAGGGGCGAACACTGAAGCTTTCTTT. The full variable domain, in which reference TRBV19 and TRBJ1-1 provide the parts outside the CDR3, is DGGITQSPKYLFRKEGQNVTLSCEQNLNHDAMYWYRQDPGQGLRLIYYSQIVNDFQKGDIAEGYSVSREKKESFPLTVTSAQKNPTAFYLCASSIDLPGANTEAFFGQGTRLTVV.

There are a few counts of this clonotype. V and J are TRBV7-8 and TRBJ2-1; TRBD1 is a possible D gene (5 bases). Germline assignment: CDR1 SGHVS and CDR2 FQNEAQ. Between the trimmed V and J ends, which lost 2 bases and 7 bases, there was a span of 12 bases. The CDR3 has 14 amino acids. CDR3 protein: CASSLTGRGNEQFF. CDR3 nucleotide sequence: TGTGCCAGCAGCTTAACTGGAAGGGGTAATGAGCAGTTCTTC.

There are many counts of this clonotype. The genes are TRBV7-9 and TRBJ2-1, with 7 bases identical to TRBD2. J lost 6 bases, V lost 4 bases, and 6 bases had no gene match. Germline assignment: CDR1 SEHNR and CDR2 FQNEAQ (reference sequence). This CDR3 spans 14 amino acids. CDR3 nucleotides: TGTGCCAGCAGCTGGTCGACTAGCATCAATGAGCAGTTCTTC. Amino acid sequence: CASSWSTSINEQFF.

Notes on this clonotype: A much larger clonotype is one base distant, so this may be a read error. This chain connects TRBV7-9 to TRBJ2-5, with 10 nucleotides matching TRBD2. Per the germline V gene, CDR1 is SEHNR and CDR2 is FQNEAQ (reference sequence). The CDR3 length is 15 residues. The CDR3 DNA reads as TGTGCCATCAGCCTTCTAGCGGGAGAGGAAGAGACCCAGTACTTC. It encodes CAISLLAGEEETQYF.

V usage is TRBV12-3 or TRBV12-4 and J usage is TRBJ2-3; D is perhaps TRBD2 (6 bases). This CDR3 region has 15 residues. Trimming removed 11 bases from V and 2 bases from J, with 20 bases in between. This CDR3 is CALLEAGKLTDTQYF. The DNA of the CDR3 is TGTGCCCTACTTGAGGCGGGGAAACTCACAGATACGCAGTATTTT.

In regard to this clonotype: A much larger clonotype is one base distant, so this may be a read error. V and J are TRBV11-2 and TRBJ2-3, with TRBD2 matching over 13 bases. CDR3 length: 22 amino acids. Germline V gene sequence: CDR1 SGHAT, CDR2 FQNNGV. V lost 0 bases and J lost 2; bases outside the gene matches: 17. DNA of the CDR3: TGTGCCAGCAGCTTAGATCATTGGCAAGGGACTAGCGGGATGCCCTTCACAGATACGCAGTATTTT. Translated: CASSLDHWQGTSGMPFTDTQYF.

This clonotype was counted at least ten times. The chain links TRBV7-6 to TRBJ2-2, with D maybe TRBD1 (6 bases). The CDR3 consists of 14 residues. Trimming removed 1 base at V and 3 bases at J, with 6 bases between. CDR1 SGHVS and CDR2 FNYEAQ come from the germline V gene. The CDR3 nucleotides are TGTGCCAGCAGCTTAGACAGGGACACCGGGGAGCTGTTTTTT. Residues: CASSLDRDTGELFF. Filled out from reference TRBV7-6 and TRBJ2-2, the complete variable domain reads GAGVSQSPRYKVTKRGQDVALRCDPISGHVSLYWYRQALGQGPEFLTYFNYEAQQDKSGLPNDRFSAERPEGSISTLTIQRTEQRDSAMYRCASSLDRDTGELFFGEGSRLTVL.

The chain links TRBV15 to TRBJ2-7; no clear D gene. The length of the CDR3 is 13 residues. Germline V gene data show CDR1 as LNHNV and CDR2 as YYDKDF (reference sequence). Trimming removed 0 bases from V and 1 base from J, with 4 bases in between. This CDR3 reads CATSRDSSYEQYF. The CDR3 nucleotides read TGTGCCACCAGCAGAGATTCATCCTACGAGCAGTACTTC.

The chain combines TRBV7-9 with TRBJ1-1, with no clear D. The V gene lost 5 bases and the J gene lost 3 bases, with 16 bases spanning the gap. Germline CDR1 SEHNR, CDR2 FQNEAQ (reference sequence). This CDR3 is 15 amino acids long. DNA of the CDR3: TGTGCCAGCAGCCAGCCGGGATCTGGCGACACTGAAGCTTTCTTT. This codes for CASSQPGSGDTEAFF.

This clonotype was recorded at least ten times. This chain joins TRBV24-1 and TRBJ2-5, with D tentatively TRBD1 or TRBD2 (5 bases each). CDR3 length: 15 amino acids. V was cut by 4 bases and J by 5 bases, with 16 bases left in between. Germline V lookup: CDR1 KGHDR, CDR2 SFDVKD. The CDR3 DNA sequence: TGTGCCACCAGTGAAGGAGGTCAGGGCACTGAGACCCAGTACTTC. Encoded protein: CATSEGGQGTETQYF.

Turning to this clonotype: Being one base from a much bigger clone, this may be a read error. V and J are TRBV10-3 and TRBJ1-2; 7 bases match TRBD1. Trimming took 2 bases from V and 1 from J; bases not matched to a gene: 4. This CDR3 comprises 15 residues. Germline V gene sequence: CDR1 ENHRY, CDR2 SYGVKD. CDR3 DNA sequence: TGTGCCATCAGTGAGGGAAGACAGGGTAACTATGGCTACACCTTC. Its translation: CAISEGRQGNYGYTF.

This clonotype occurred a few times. CDR3 in amino acids: CASSTGSTEAFF. DNA of the CDR3: TGTGCCAGCAGTACAGGGAGCACTGAAGCTTTCTTT. The chain uses TRBV6-2 or TRBV6-3 and TRBJ1-1; the D gene is possibly TRBD1 (6 bases). V was clipped by 5 bases and J by 4 bases, with 8 bases between them. Per the germline V gene, CDR1 is MNHEY and CDR2 is SVGEGT. This CDR3 spans 12 amino acids.

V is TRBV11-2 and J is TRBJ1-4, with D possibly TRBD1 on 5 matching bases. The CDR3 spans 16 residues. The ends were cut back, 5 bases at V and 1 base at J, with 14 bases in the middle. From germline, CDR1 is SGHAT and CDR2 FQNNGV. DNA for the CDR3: TGTGCCAGCAGCATCCGACAGAAGATAACTAATGAAAAACTGTTTTTT. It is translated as CASSIRQKITNEKLFF.

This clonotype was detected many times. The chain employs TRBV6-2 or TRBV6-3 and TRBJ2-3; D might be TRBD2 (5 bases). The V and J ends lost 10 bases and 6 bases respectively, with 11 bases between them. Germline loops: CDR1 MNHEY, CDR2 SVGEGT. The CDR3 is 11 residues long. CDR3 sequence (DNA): TGTGCCACGGAGGAGTGGGATACGCAGTATTTT. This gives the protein CATEEWDTQYF.

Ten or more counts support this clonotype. This CDR3 is CASSLRSSSSYEQYF. The CDR3, as DNA: TGTGCCAGCAGCTTAAGGTCCTCAAGCTCCTACGAGCAGTACTTC. The chain couples TRBV7-2 to TRBJ2-7; D is unclear. The V and J ends lost 2 bases and 0 bases respectively, with 11 bases between them. Germline V lookup: CDR1 SGHTA, CDR2 FQGNSA. The CDR3 has 15 amino acids.

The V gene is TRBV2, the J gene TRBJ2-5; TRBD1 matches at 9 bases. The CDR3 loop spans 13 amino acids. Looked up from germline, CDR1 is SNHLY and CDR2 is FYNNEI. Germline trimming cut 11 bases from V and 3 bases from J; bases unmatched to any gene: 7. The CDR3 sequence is CAASRDREETQYF. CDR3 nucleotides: TGTGCCGCGTCGCGGGACAGGGAAGAGACCCAGTACTTC. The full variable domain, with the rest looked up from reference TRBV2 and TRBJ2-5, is EPEVTQTPSHQVTQMGQEVILRCVPISNHLYFYWYRQILGQKVEFLVSFYNNEISEKSEIFDDQFSVERPDGSNFTLKIRSTKLEDSAMYFCAASRDREETQYFGPGTRLLVL.